Sequencing of this T cell receptor (gamma chain) was carried out in a study of gamma-delta chains in newborns, infants, children. Study-level background: Innate gammadelta T cells reportedly expand polyclonally right after birth, driven by microbial exposure, per the title.

TCRdb re-called the reads through CATT. The sample holds about 2,500 gamma-chain clones, less than 30% seen once. This clone occurred a few times. This DNA translates differently at residue 14 from the TCRdb protein, which is that of a much larger clone; a read error is likely, and the protein shown is the DNA's own translation. Germline-derived CDR1 and CDR2 are GITISATS and ISYDGTV (reference sequence). This CDR3 has 16 amino acids. The receptor comes from a child who was a newborn, infant or young child, either healthy, febrile or measles-vaccinated (not recorded which). Material for sequencing was blood. This sequence joins TRGV9 and TRGJP. CDR3 DNA: TGTGCCTTGTGGGAGGCCCCAAAGTTGGGCAAAAAAATCGAGGTATTT. This codes for CALWEAPKLGKKIEVF.